This TCR beta chain derives from a study of OX40 agonist ivuxolimab in advanced cancers. Study at large: Patients were under 90% male with ages about 20 to 79, mean around 61.

The V segment lost 5 bases and the J segment 3 bases; nucleotides outside the gene matches: 7. The germline CDR1 and CDR2 sequences are SGHAT and FQNNGV. The CDR3 extends over 14 amino acids. Repertoires were generated with immunoSEQ multiplex PCR, while TCRdb's copy carries only in-frame clones and drops some. The table includes approximately 100,000 clones, 90% detected once. This sequence joins TRBV11-2 and TRBJ2-7; 7 bases align to TRBD1. This material consisted of CD4+ or CD8+ T cells sorted from blood, taken in a trial of the OX40 agonist ivuxolimab. The sequence derives from an adult with an advanced solid tumor such as melanoma, head and neck, liver or kidney cancer. DNA of the CDR3: TGTGCCAGCAGCCTGACCCAGGGGGTCTACGAGCAGTACTTC. Residues: CASSLTQGVYEQYF.